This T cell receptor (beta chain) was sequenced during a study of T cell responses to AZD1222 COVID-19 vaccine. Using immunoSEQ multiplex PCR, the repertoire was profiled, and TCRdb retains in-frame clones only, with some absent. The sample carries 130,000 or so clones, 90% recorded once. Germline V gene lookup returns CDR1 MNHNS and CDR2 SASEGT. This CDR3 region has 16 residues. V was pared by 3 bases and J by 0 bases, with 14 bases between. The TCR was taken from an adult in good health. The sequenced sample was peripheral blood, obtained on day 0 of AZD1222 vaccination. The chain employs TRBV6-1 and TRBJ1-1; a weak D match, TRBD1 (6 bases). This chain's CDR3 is CASSDISTGLNTEAFF. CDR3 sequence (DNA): TGTGCCAGCAGTGACATTTCGACAGGACTGAACACTGAAGCTTTCTTT.